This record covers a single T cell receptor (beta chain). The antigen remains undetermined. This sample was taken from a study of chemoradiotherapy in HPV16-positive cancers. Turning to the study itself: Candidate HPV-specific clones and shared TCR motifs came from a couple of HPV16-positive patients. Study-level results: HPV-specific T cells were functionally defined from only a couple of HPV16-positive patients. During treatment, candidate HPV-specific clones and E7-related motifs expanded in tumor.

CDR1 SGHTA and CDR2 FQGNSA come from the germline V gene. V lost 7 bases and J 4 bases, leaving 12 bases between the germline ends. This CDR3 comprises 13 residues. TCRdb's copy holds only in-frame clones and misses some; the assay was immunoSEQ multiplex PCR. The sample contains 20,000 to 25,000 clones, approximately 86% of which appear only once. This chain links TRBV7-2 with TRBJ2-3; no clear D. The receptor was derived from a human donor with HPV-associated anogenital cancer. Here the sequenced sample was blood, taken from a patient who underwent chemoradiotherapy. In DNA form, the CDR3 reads TGTGCCAGCACCAATGGACCGGCAGATACGCAGTATTTT. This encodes CASTNGPADTQYF.